These 10 T cell receptor beta chains were sequenced from one sample in a study of T-cell reconstitution after alpha-beta-depleted transplantation in children. The authors prepared the TCRbeta library with unique molecular identifiers. In TCRdb, the PCR reads were re-called with MiXCR into one record per CDR3 protein. The sample carries a few hundred thousand distinct CDR3 sequences, roughly two fifths recorded once. Sequenced material: PBMCs, taken before TCRalphabeta/CD19-depleted stem cell transplant. Receptors originate from a girl aged 2-10 years with aplastic anemia, due to receive a stem cell transplant.

This clonotype was observed a few times. The chain employs TRBV20-1 and TRBJ2-3; TRBD2 aligns across 7 bases. Germline trimming cut 5 bases from V and 3 bases from J; bases unmatched to any gene: 14. Germline V gives CDR1 DFQATT, CDR2 SNEGSKA (reference sequence). The CDR3 is made up of 16 amino acids. CDR3 DNA: TGCAGTGCTCGCGAGCGGGGACTTCAAGGGACAGATACGCAGTATTTT. This encodes CSARERGLQGTDTQYF.

The V gene is TRBV5-1, the J gene TRBJ2-1; TRBD2 aligns across 11 bases. The V gene end was trimmed by 3 bases and the J gene end by 3 bases; junction bases not matched to a gene: 2. This CDR3 has 15 residues. The V gene's germline CDR1 is SGHRS and CDR2 YFSETQ. The CDR3 spells CASSSTSGDYNEQFF. DNA of the CDR3: TGCGCCAGCAGCTCGACTAGCGGGGACTACAATGAGCAGTTCTTC.

This chain joins TRBV29-1 and TRBJ2-5; no definite D call. This CDR3 spans 14 amino acids. V was shortened by 3 bases and J by 4 bases, with 15 bases between the two germline ends. From germline, CDR1 is SQVTM and CDR2 ANQGSEA. CDR3 sequence: CSVDLAAVRETQYF. The CDR3 region has the DNA TGCAGCGTTGACTTGGCCGCGGTGCGAGAGACCCAGTACTTC.

The chain employs TRBV25-1 and TRBJ2-7; D might be TRBD1 (6 bases). The V and J ends lost 4 bases and 2 bases respectively, with 9 bases between them. The CDR3 loop spans 13 amino acids. The germline V gene encodes CDR1 MGHDK and CDR2 SYGVNS. The CDR3 nucleotides are TGTGCCAGCAGTGTGGGGGCTGCCTACGAGCAGTACTTC. This sequence encodes CASSVGAAYEQYF.

This clonotype was detected ten times or more. The chain is built from TRBV7-2 and TRBJ2-1, with no clear D. This CDR3 is built from 15 residues. V was shortened by 3 bases and J by 4 bases, with 13 bases between the two germline ends. Looked up from germline, CDR1 is SGHTA and CDR2 is FQGNSA. The CDR3 nucleotides read TGTGCCAGCAGCTTCTATACTCAGCCTTACAATGAGCAGTTCTTC. Its protein product is CASSFYTQPYNEQFF.

CDR3: CASSLGGQNSYNEQFF. Written as DNA, the CDR3 is TGCGCCAGCAGCTTGGGCGGACAGAACTCCTACAATGAGCAGTTCTTC. The chain recombines TRBV5-1 with TRBJ2-1, with D possibly being TRBD1 (6 bases). This CDR3 spans 16 amino acids. The V end lost 0 bases, the J end lost 0 bases, and 10 bases lay between the germline ends. Germline CDR1 SGHRS, CDR2 YFSETQ.

This chain joins TRBV4-1 and TRBJ2-7; TRBD1 matches 8 bases. V lost 9 bases, J lost 4 bases, and 11 bases stayed unmatched. The CDR3 totals 14 residues. Germline CDR1 MGHRA, CDR2 YSYEKL. This chain's CDR3 is CASRTGQGGYEQYF. For the CDR3, the DNA is TGCGCCAGTAGGACCGGACAGGGAGGTTACGAGCAGTACTTC.

This clonotype was picked up many times. This sequence joins TRBV12-3 or TRBV12-4 and TRBJ1-2; D is undetermined. V lost 1 base to trimming and J lost 1 base, with 10 bases between them. CDR3 length: 15 amino acids. CDR3 loop: CASSLVRNLNYGYTF. The CDR3 coding sequence is TGTGCCAGCAGTTTAGTCAGGAACCTTAACTATGGCTACACCTTC.

There are many counts of this clonotype. The chain has TRBV5-1 and TRBJ1-3; D not certain. The V end was cut by 0 bases, the J end by 8 bases, with 12 bases between. CDR3 length: 14 amino acids. In germline, CDR1 is SGHRS, CDR2 YFSETQ. The DNA for the CDR3 is TGCGCCAGCAGCTTGGAACGACCCTTGGACACCATATATTTT. Its translation is CASSLERPLDTIYF. Together with reference TRBV5-1 and TRBJ1-3, the CDR3 gives the full variable domain: KAGVTQTPRYLIKTRGQQVTLSCSPISGHRSVSWYQQTPGQGLQFLFEYFSETQRNKGNFPGRFSGRQFSNSRSEMNVSTLELGDSALYLCASSLERPLDTIYFGEGSWLTVV.

This clonotype was found many times. The V and J genes are TRBV5-1 and TRBJ1-1, with D possibly matching TRBD1 (5 bases). Germline V gene lookup returns CDR1 SGHRS and CDR2 YFSETQ. CDR3 size: 14 residues. Trimming removed 1 base from V and 5 bases from J, with 12 bases in between. CDR3 region: CASSLLPRGTEAFF. DNA of the CDR3: TGCGCCAGCAGCTTGCTTCCTAGGGGAACTGAAGCTTTCTTT.